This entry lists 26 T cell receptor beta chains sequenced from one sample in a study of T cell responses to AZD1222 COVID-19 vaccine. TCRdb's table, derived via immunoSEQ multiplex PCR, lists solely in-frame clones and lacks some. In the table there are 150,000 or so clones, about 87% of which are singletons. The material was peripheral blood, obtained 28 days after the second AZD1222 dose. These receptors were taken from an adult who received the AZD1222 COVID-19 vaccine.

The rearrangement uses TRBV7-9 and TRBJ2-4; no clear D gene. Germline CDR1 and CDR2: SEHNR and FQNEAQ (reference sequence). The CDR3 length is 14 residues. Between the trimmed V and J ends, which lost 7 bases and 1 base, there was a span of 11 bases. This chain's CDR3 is CASTRGEAKNIQYF. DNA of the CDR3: TGTGCCAGCACCCGCGGAGAGGCCAAAAACATTCAGTACTTC.

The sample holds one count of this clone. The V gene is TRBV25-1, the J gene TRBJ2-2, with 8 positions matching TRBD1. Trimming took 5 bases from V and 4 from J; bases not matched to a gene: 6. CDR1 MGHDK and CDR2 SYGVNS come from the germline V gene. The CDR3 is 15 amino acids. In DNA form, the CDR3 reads TGTGCCAGCAGTACTGACAGGGGTGTCACCGGGGAGCTGTTTTTT. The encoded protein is CASSTDRGVTGELFF.

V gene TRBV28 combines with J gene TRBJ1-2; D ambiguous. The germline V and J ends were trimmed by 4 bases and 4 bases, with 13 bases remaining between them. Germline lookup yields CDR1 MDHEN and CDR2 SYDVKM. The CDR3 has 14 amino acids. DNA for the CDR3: TGTGCCAGCAGTTATCGCACAACCATCTATGGCTACACCTTC. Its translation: CASSYRTTIYGYTF.

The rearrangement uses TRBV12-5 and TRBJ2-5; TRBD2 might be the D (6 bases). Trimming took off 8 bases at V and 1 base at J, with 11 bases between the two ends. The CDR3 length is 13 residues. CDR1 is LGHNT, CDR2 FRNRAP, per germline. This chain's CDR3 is CASRGTLQETQYF. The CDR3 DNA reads TGTGCTAGTCGCGGGACCCTCCAAGAGACCCAGTACTTC.

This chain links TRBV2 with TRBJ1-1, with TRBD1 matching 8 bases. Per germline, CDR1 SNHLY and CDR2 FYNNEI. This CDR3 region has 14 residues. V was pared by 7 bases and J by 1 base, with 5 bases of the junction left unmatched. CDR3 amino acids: CASIRQGWNTEAFF. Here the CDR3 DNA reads TGTGCCAGCATTAGACAGGGGTGGAACACTGAAGCTTTCTTT.

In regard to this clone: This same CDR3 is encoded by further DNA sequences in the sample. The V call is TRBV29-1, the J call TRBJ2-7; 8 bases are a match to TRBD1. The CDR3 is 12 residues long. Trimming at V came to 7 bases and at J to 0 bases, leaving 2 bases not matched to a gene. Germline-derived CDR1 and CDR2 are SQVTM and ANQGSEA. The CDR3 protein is CSAGQGSYEQYF. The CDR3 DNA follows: TGCAGCGCCGGACAGGGCTCCTACGAGCAGTACTTC.

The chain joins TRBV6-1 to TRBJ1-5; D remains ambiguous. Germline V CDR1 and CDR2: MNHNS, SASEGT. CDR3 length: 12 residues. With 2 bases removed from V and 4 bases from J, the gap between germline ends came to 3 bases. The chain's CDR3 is CASSEHNQPQHF. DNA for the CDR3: TGTGCCAGCAGTGAACATAATCAGCCCCAGCATTTT.

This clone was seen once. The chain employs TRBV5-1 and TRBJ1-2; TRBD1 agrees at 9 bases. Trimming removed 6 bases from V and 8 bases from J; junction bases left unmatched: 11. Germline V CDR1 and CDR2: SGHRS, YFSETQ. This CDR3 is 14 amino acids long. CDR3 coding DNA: TGCGCCAGCACCCGGACAGGGGATTCACTCGGCTACACCTTC. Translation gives CASTRTGDSLGYTF.

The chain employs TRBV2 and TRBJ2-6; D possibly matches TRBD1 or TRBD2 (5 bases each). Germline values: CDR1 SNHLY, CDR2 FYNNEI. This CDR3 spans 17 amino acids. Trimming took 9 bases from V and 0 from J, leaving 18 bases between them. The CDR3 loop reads CASRDGRFSSGANVLTF. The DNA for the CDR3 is TGTGCCAGTCGGGACGGCCGGTTTTCCTCTGGGGCCAACGTCCTGACTTTC.

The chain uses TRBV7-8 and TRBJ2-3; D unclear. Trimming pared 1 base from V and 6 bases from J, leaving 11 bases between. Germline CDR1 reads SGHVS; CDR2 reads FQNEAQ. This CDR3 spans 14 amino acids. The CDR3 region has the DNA TGTGCCAGCAGCTTAGTTACTCTTCCCGATACGCAGTATTTT. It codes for CASSLVTLPDTQYF.

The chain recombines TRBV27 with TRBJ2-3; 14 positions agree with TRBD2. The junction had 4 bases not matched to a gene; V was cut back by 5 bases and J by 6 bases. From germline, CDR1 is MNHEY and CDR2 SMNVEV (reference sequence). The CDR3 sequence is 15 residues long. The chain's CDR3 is CASSPGTSGSDTQYF. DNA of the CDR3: TGTGCCAGCAGTCCCGGGACTAGCGGGAGTGATACGCAGTATTTT.

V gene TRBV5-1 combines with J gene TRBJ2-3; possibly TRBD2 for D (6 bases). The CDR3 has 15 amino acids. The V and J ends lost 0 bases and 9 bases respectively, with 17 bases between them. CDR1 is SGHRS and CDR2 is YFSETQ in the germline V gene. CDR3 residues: CASSLETGAYPTQYF. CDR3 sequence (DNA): TGCGCCAGCAGCTTGGAAACGGGAGCCTACCCGACGCAGTATTTT.

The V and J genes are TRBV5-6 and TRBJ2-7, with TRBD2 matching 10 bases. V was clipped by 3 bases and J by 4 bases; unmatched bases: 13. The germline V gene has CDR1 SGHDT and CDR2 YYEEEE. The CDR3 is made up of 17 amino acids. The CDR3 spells CASSSTEAGGSVYEQYF. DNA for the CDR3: TGTGCCAGCAGCTCTACGGAAGCGGGAGGGTCCGTGTACGAGCAGTACTTC.

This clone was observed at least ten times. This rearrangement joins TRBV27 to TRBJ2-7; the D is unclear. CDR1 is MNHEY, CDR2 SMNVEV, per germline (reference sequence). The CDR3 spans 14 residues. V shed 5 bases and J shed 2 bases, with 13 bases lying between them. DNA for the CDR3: TGTGCCAGCAGTCCGTCGATTGGGCCCTACGAGCAGTACTTC. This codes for CASSPSIGPYEQYF.

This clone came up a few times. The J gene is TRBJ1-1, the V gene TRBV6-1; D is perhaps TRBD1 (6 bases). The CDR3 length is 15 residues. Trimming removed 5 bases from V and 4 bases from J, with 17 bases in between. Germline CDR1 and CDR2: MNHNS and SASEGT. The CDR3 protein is CASSSAGTGTTEAFF. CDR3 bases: TGTGCCAGCAGTTCTGCGGGAACAGGGACCACTGAAGCTTTCTTT.

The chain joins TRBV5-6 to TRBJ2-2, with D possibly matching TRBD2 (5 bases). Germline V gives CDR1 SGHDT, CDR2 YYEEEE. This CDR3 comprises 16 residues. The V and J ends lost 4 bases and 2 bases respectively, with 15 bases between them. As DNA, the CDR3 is TGTGCCAGCAGCCGTCGTCGGGGTTCAAACACCGGGGAGCTGTTTTTT. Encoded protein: CASSRRRGSNTGELFF.

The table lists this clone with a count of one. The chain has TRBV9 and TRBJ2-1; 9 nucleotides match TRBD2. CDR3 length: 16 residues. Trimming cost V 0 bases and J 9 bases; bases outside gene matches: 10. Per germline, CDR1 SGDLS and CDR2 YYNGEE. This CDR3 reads CASSVGSSLAGTEQFF. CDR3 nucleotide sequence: TGTGCCAGCAGCGTAGGCAGTTCTCTAGCGGGAACTGAGCAGTTCTTC.

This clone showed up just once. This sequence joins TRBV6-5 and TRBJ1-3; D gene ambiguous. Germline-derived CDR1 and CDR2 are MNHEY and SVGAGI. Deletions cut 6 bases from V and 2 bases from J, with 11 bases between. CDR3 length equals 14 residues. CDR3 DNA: TGTGCCAGCAGAAGTCAGCAACCTGGAAACACCATATATTTT. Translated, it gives CASRSQQPGNTIYF.

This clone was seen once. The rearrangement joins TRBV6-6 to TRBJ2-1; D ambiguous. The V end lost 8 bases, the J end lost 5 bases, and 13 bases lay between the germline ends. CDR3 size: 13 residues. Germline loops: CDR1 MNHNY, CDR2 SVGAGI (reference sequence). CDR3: CASALVKDNEQFF. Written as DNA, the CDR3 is TGTGCCAGCGCCCTCGTTAAGGACAATGAGCAGTTCTTC.

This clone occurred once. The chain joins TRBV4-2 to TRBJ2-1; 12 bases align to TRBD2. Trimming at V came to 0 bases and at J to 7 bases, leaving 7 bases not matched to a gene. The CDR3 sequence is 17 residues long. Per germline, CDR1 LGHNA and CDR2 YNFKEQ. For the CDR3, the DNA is TGTGCCAGCAGCCAAGATTTGCGACTAGCGGGAGTGAATGAGCAGTTCTTC. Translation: CASSQDLRLAGVNEQFF.

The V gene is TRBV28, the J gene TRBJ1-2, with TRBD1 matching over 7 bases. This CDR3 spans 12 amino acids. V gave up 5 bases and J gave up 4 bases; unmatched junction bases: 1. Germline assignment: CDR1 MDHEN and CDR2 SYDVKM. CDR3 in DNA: TGTGCCAGCAGTAGGGACAGCTATGGCTACACCTTC. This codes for CASSRDSYGYTF.

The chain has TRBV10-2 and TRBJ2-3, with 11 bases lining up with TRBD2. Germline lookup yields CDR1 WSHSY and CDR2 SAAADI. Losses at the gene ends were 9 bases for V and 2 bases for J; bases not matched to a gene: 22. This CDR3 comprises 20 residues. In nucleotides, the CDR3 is TGCGCCAGGGTCGGCGGTTTGGGACTAGCGGCAAAGCCCCCCACAGATACGCAGTATTTT. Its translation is CARVGGLGLAAKPPTDTQYF.

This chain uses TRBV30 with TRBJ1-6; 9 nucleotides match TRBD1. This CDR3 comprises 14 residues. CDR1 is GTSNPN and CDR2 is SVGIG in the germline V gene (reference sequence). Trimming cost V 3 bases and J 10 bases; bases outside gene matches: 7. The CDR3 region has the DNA TGTGCCTGGAGCTCCGGGACAGGGAAATCACCCCTCCACTTT. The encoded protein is CAWSSGTGKSPLHF.

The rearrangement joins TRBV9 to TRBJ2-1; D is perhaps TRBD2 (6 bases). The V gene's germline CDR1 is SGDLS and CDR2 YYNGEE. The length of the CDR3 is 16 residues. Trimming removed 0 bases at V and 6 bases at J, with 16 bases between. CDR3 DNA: TGTGCCAGCAGCGTAGGCGGGGTGGATCGGTCCAATGAGCAGTTCTTC. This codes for CASSVGGVDRSNEQFF.

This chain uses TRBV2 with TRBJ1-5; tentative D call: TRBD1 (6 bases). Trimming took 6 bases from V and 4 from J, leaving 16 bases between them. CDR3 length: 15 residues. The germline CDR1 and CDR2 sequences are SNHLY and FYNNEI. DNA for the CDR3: TGTGCCAGCAGGGGGGGCAGGGCGAGAAATCAGCCCCAGCATTTT. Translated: CASRGGRARNQPQHF.

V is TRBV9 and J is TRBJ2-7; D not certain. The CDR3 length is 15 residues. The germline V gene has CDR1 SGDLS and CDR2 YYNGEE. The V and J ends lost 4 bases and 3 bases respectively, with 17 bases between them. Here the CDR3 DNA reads TGTGCCAGCAGCCCCTCCGGTCAAGGATACTACGAGCAGTACTTC. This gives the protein CASSPSGQGYYEQYF.